In its sample, the clone carrying this TCR beta chain was seen many times. The data derive from a study of blood T cells in healthy people across ages. With a J-beta primer mix and a sample-barcoded 5' primer, a second PCR ran about 7 to 12 cycles. TCRdb re-called the 5' RACE reads with MiXCR, one entry per CDR3 protein. Of approximately 1,700,000 distinct CDR3 sequences in the sample, about 39% were seen once. With 0 bases clipped from V and 4 bases from J, the junction kept 7 bases outside the gene matches. This CDR3 spans 15 amino acids. Germline CDR1 is DFQATT and CDR2 is SNEGSKA (reference sequence). Caucasian, healthy and from Russia, the donors were aged between about 6 and 90.

V and J are TRBV20-1 and TRBJ2-7; 9 bases agree with TRBD1. The material sequenced was blood. The TCR comes from a human donor in good health. DNA for the CDR3: TGCAGTGCTAGAGATCTCGGGACAGGGTTATACGAGCAGTACTTC. Translating gives CSARDLGTGLYEQYF.